Sequencing of this T cell receptor (beta chain) was carried out in a study of T cell responses to AZD1222 COVID-19 vaccine. V lost 4 bases and J lost 0, with 12 bases in between. The CDR3 has 15 amino acids. Germline V gene lookup returns CDR1 SGDLS and CDR2 YYNGEE. This clone was seen only a few times. Its antigen is not known. The method was immunoSEQ multiplex PCR; TCRdb's version includes in-frame clones alone and lacks a portion of them. The repertoire consists of tens of thousands of clones, with 89% occurring once and the leading ten covering roughly 2%. Findings and limits, study-wide: Close to half of spike-specific TCRs reportedly recognize unmutated variant regions.

The starting material was peripheral blood, obtained on day 0 of AZD1222 vaccination. The V gene is TRBV9, the J gene TRBJ2-3; weak D call: TRBD1 (5 bases). The origin of this receptor is an adult in good health. CDR3 sequence (DNA): TGTGCCAGCAGCCCAGGGTCTTCTAGCACAGATACGCAGTATTTT. Amino acid sequence: CASSPGSSSTDTQYF.